This entry lists 5 T cell receptor beta chains sequenced from one sample in a study of cytomegalovirus exposure and HLA in healthy donors. The primer mix had 60 Vbeta and 13 Jbeta primers. Clones were sequenced by immunoSEQ multiplex PCR, and TCRdb holds only the in-frame ones, with some missing. The table has around 150,000 clones, 70% to 80% seen once. Sample: PBMCs. The receptors come from a woman in her 40s in good health and CMV-seronegative.

The CDR3 loop is CASTMNGEWVEAFF. Here the CDR3 DNA reads TGTGCCAGTACTATGAACGGGGAGTGGGTTGAAGCTTTCTTT. The J gene is TRBJ1-1, the V gene TRBV19; unclear D gene. The germline V and J ends were trimmed by 7 bases and 7 bases, with 19 bases remaining between them. The germline V gene encodes CDR1 LNHDA and CDR2 SQIVND (reference sequence). The CDR3 extends over 14 amino acids.

The chain links TRBV11-2 to TRBJ2-7, with D possibly matching TRBD1 (6 bases). V lost 0 bases to trimming and J lost 5 bases, with 8 bases between them. Germline assignment: CDR1 SGHAT and CDR2 FQNNGV. The CDR3 covers 13 residues. The CDR3 DNA is TGTGCCAGCAGCTTAGACAGGGGCGACGAGCAGTACTTC. It codes for CASSLDRGDEQYF.

The chain combines TRBV30 with TRBJ2-3; 10 nucleotides match TRBD2. This CDR3 is built from 16 residues. V shed 5 bases, J shed 6 bases, and the junction held 14 bases outside the gene matches. Germline V lookup: CDR1 GTSNPN, CDR2 SVGIG (reference sequence). CDR3 sequence reads: CAWVKTSGSGRDTQYF. The CDR3 bases are TGTGCCTGGGTGAAGACTAGCGGGTCAGGAAGGGATACGCAGTATTTT. The full variable domain, with the rest looked up from reference TRBV30 and TRBJ2-3, is SQTIHQWPATLVQPVGSPLSLECTVEGTSNPNLYWYRQAAGRGLQLLFYSVGIGQISSEVPQNLSASRPQDRQFILSSKKLLLSDSGFYLCAWVKTSGSGRDTQYFGPGTRLTVL.

The chain links TRBV27 to TRBJ2-7, with D possibly being TRBD1 (6 bases). The length of the CDR3 is 15 residues. Germline V gene lookup returns CDR1 MNHEY and CDR2 SMNVEV (reference sequence). Trimming left V 3 bases short and J 4 bases short, with 16 bases between. Written as DNA, the CDR3 is TGTGCCAGCAGTTTTTCCCTCCTACAGGGTTACGAGCAGTACTTC. This sequence encodes CASSFSLLQGYEQYF.

This clone was counted between two and nine times. The same CDR3 can be traced to other DNA sequences in this sample. The chain couples TRBV19 to TRBJ1-5; no reliable D call. This CDR3 spans 14 amino acids. Trimming left V 5 bases short and J 2 bases short, with 10 bases between. CDR1 and CDR2 from the germline V gene are LNHDA and SQIVND (reference sequence). The CDR3 spells CASSPTGGNQPQHF. The CDR3 DNA follows: TGTGCCAGTAGTCCTACCGGAGGCAATCAGCCCCAGCATTTT. Together with reference TRBV19 and TRBJ1-5, the CDR3 gives the full variable domain: DGGITQSPKYLFRKEGQNVTLSCEQNLNHDAMYWYRQDPGQGLRLIYYSQIVNDFQKGDIAEGYSVSREKKESFPLTVTSAQKNPTAFYLCASSPTGGNQPQHFGDGTRLSIL.